The entry below describes one TCR beta chain. The sample contains more than one DNA sequence encoding this CDR3. Patients of the Seattle cohort, enrolled during active infection, were followed longitudinally. Clones were sequenced by immunoSEQ multiplex PCR, and TCRdb holds only the in-frame ones, with some missing. The sample includes about 230,000 clones, more than 80% of them seen just once. This sample is drawn from a study of blood T cell repertoires in COVID-19. About the research overall: The United States, Italy and Spain were the sources of the acute and convalescent COVID-19 samples. The analysed material was cDNA or gDNA that came from T cells, B-cell-depleted T cells, or PBMCs.

The CDR3 covers 14 residues. Germline-derived CDR1 and CDR2 are KGHSH and LQKENI. J was trimmed by 5 bases and V by 3 bases; bases with no gene match: 3. The chain has TRBV18 and TRBJ2-5; 10 bases fit TRBD1. This TCR was sampled from an elderly woman with COVID-19, enrolled during active disease. The sample consisted of peripheral blood. CDR3 in DNA: TGTGCCAGCTCACCCCTGGACAGGGGGGAGACCCAGTACTTC. Translated, it gives CASSPLDRGETQYF.